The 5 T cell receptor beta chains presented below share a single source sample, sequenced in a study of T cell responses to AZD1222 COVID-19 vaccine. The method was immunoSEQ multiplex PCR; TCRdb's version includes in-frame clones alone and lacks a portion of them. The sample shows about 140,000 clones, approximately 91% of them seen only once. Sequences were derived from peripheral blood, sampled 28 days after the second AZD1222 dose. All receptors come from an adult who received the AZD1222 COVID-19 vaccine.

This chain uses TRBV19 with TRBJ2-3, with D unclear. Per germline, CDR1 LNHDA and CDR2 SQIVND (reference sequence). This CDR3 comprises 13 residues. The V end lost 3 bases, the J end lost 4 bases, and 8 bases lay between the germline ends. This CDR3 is CASSIVAPDTQYF. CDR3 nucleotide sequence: TGTGCCAGTAGTATTGTTGCCCCAGATACGCAGTATTTT.

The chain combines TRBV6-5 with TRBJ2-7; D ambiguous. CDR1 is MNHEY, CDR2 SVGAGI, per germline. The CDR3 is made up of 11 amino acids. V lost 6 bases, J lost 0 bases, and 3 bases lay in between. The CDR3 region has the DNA TGTGCCAGCAGCCCCTCCTACGAGCAGTACTTC. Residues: CASSPSYEQYF.

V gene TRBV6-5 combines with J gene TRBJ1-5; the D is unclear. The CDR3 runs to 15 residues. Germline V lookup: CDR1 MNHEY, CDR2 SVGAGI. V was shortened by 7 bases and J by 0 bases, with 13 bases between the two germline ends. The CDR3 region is CASTARFDSNQPQHF. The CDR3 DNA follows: TGTGCCAGCACCGCACGATTCGATAGCAATCAGCCCCAGCATTTT.

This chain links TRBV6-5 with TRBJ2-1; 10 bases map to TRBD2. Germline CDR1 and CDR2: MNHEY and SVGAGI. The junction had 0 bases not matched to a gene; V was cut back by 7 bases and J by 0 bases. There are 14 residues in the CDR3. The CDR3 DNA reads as TGTGCCAGCATAGCGGGAGGCTCCTACAATGAGCAGTTCTTC. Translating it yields CASIAGGSYNEQFF.

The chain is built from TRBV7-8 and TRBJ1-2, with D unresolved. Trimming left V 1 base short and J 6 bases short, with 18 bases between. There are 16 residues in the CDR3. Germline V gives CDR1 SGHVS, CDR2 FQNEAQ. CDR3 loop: CASSLEGYVKLDGYTF. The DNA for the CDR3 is TGTGCCAGCAGCTTAGAAGGGTACGTGAAACTTGATGGCTACACCTTC.